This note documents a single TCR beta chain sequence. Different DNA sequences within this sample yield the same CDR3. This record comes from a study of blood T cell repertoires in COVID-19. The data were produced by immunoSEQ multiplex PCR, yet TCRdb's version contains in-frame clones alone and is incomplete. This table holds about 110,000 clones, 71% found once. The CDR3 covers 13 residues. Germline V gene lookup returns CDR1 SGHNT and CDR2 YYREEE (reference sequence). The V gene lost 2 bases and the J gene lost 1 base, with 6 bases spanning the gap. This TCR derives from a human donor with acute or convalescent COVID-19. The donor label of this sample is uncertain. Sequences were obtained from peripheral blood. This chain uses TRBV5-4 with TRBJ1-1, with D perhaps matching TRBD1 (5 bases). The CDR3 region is CASSLDRNTEAFF. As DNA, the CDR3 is TGTGCCAGCAGCTTAGACAGGAACACTGAAGCTTTCTTT.